The present T cell receptor beta chain was sequenced within a study of identical twins. Study observations and caveats: Conclusions leaned on cross-sectional statistical analysis and did not track the same donors over time. Shared out-of-frame alpha sequences (those common to twins) showed excess low generation probability.

CDR1 is LGHDT, CDR2 YNNKEL, per germline (reference sequence). The CDR3 is made up of 13 amino acids. Trimming pared 1 base from V and 7 bases from J, leaving 5 bases between. Points on this clonotype: What it binds is unknown.

TCRdb fed the 5' RACE reads into MiXCR, producing one record per CDR3 protein. The repertoire consists of about 530,000 distinct CDR3 sequences, with about 16% occurring once and the leading ten covering 0.44%. With no exceptions, donors were healthy Caucasians. The same sample was also studied in work on yellow fever vaccine responses in identical twins.

Sequences were obtained from CD4+ T cells sorted from blood. This sequence was found in a woman aged 18-35 years in good health. This rearrangement joins TRBV3-1 to TRBJ1-6; D is ambiguous. The CDR3 region has the DNA TGTGCCAGCAGCCAAGGGCGGAATTCACCCCTCCACTTT. This sequence encodes CASSQGRNSPLHF.